The following is a T cell receptor beta chain sequence with its context. Its antigen remains unidentified. It has no much larger one-base neighbor in the sample; base qualities were not kept. The sample belongs to a study of memory CD4+ T cells and cytomegalovirus serostatus (dated by TCRdb to about 2019). About the full investigation: The cohort comprised about 33 healthy Belgian adults, 9 CMV seropositive and some 24 CMV seronegative. To replicate a published TCR-based CMV serostatus classifier, the study sequenced CD4+ memory TCRbeta repertoires from a Belgian cohort whose cytomegalovirus serostatus was known.

Single viable CD3+CD4+CD8-CD45RO+ cells were sorted as memory CD4+ T cells on a FACSAria II. CMV serostatus was determined using a Roche Elecsys assay that detects serum IgG against CMV pp150, pp28, p38 and p52. After the samples were thawed, total CD4+ T cells were enriched through positive selection using CD4 magnetic microbeads. Samples originated from another study that specifically interrogated the CD4+ T cell memory repertoire. Peripheral blood mononuclear cells were isolated and cryopreserved according to standard operating procedures, and serum was stored at -80 degrees C. The staining used CD3-PerCP (BW264/56), CD4-APC (RPA-T4), CD45RO-PE (UCHT1) and CD8-Pacific Orange (3B5) antibodies, and Sytox blue was used to exclude non-viable cells. From the germline V gene, CDR1 is SGHTA and CDR2 is FQGNSA. Trimming takes 6 bases from V and 3 bases from J, and the germline ends sit 13 bases apart. The CDR3 runs 14 residues from the cysteine to the phenylalanine. The CDR3 DNA has 42 bases and is translated from base 1.

What the authors observed across the whole study: For predicting CMV serostatus, the median bootstrapped AUC was roughly 0.95 using the original framework and roughly 0.92 using a US-trained random forest. The results were read as suggesting that the CMV-associated TCR signature is, for the most part, present in the CD4+ memory repertoire. Only CD4+CD45RO+ memory cells were sequenced, in contrast to the original study, which included naive and memory CD4+ and CD8+ populations. On the Belgian cohort, the classifier based on the original framework reached a median bootstrapped AUC of approximately 0.95, with a 95% CI of 0.76-1.00. Of 164 previously reported CMV-associated TCRbeta sequences, around 67 appeared in the CD4+ memory repertoires, each in one to five individuals.

The Quick-DNA Microprep Kit was used to extract genomic DNA from the sorted cells. Amplification of TCRbeta DNA was done with the immunoSEQ hsTCRbeta kit, following the protocol from the manufacturer. An Illumina MiSeq instrument was used to sequence the TCRbeta libraries. Under the source paper's analysis protocol: Following removal of out-of-frame sequences, 2 million to 2.5 million distinct TCRbeta sequences were retained, with an average of roughly 70,000 per individual. Each individual was scored using the number of approximately 160 previously reported CMV-associated TCRbeta sequences that the individual carried and the total number of productive distinct TCRbeta sequences. A beta-binomial model was reimplemented in Python, and scikit-learn random forests with default parameters were trained on US cohort data. Classifier performance on the Belgian cohort was summarized as median AUC with percentile confidence intervals calculated over 10,000 bootstrap iterations. The table was pulled from immuneACCESS by TCRdb, which kept in-frame rearrangements only. Such tables lose some clones; where checked, under half of the loss comes from unresolved V genes, and the rest has no known cause. V, J and clone size are those of that table, while D and trimming were read from the DNA. The sample records 50,000 or so clones, around 70% of which are singletons. The ten largest account for more than 1% of the sample.

Recombination linked TRBV7-2 to TRBJ2-3; the D call could be TRBD1 or TRBD2, with each sharing 7 bases. This clonotype was sampled from an adult in good health and CMV-seropositive. The specimen sequenced was memory CD4+ T cells from blood. The CDR3 is CASRQGRGTDTQYF. The DNA sequence reads TGTGCCAGCAGACAGGGGAGGGGGACAGATACGCAGTATTTT.